The 29 T cell receptor beta chains below were found in one sample sequenced in a study of shared clonotypes between healthy human individuals. CD8 cells classed as naive were CD45RO-negative and positively selected for CCR7, excluding terminally differentiated effector memory CD45RA+ cells. The protocol was immunoSEQ multiplex PCR, while the TCRdb copy is restricted to in-frame clones and leaves out a portion. The repertoire holds roughly 1,800,000 clones, with approximately 94% as singletons. The specimen was naive CD8+ T cells sorted from blood. These receptors came from a man between 18 and 35 years old in good health.

This clone was observed once. This chain uses TRBV9 with TRBJ2-5, with no clear D. V lost 4 bases to trimming and J lost 4 bases, with 11 bases between them. CDR1 and CDR2 from the germline V gene are SGDLS and YYNGEE. The CDR3 has 13 residues. The CDR3: CASSTWGGETQYF. The CDR3 DNA reads as TGTGCCAGCAGCACATGGGGTGGAGAGACCCAGTACTTC.

This chain links TRBV6-1 with TRBJ2-7; D perhaps matches TRBD2 (6 bases). Germline V gene data show CDR1 as MNHNS and CDR2 as SASEGT. The V gene lost 8 bases and the J gene lost 0 bases, with 11 bases spanning the gap. The length of the CDR3 is 13 residues. This chain's CDR3 is CASGDGSSYEQYF. As DNA, the CDR3 is TGTGCCAGCGGAGACGGGAGCTCCTACGAGCAGTACTTC.

The V gene is TRBV29-1, the J gene TRBJ1-2; D possibly corresponds to TRBD1 (5 bases). There are 13 residues in the CDR3. The germline V gene encodes CDR1 SQVTM and CDR2 ANQGSEA. The V and J ends lost 0 bases and 8 bases respectively, with 13 bases between them. CDR3: CSVEDPGPYGYTF. The CDR3 DNA follows: TGCAGCGTTGAAGACCCAGGGCCCTACGGCTACACCTTC.

The J gene is TRBJ1-1, the V gene TRBV7-9; TRBD1 matches at 10 bases. Germline V gene lookup returns CDR1 SEHNR and CDR2 FQNEAQ (reference sequence). This CDR3 region has 15 residues. V lost 4 bases to trimming and J lost 0 bases; unmatched junction nucleotides: 2. The CDR3, as DNA: TGTGCCAGCAGCTACGGACAGGGGGTGAACACTGAAGCTTTCTTT. This translates into CASSYGQGVNTEAFF.

The V and J genes are TRBV19 and TRBJ2-7; D ambiguous. In germline, CDR1 is LNHDA, CDR2 SQIVND (reference sequence). The V end was cut by 11 bases, the J end by 0 bases, with 5 bases between. The length of the CDR3 is 10 residues. The CDR3 DNA sequence: TGTGCCTTCACCTCCTACGAGCAGTACTTC. Its translation: CAFTSYEQYF.

In DNA, the CDR3 is TGCGCCAGCAGCCAAGATCCAGGGATGAACACTGAAGCTTTCTTT. It translates to CASSQDPGMNTEAFF. The V call is TRBV4-3, the J call TRBJ1-1, with TRBD1 as a possible D gene (5 bases). The germline gives CDR1 LGHNA, CDR2 YSLEER. V shed 0 bases and J shed 0 bases, with 8 bases lying between them. This CDR3 contains 15 residues.

CDR3 in DNA: TGTGCCAGCAGCTTAGTCGCCCCAACCTACGAGCAGTACTTC. Its protein product is CASSLVAPTYEQYF. The genes are TRBV7-8 and TRBJ2-7; D is ambiguous. Trimming cost V 1 base and J 2 bases, with 9 bases left between them. Germline V CDR1 and CDR2: SGHVS, FQNEAQ. The CDR3 runs 14 residues. The whole variable domain, filled in from reference TRBV7-8 and TRBJ2-7, reads GAGVSQSPRYKVAKRGQDVALRCDPISGHVSLFWYQQALGQGPEFLTYFQNEAQLDKSGLPSDRFFAERPEGSVSTLKIQRTQQEDSAVYLCASSLVAPTYEQYFGPGTRLTVT.

Only one count was recorded for this clone. The V gene is TRBV11-3, the J gene TRBJ2-5; no definite D call. The germline V and J ends were trimmed by 1 base and 5 bases, with 8 bases remaining between them. The CDR3 is 13 amino acids. Germline CDR1 SGHNT, CDR2 YENEEA. The CDR3 here is CASSLAMGETQYF. The CDR3 DNA follows: TGTGCCAGCAGCTTAGCTATGGGGGAGACCCAGTACTTC.

In regard to this clone: The sample has other DNA sequences that encode this CDR3 too. The DNA for the CDR3 is TGCGCCAGCAGCTTGGCCGGAGGTGAGCAGTTCTTC. Protein product: CASSLAGGEQFF. The chain couples TRBV5-1 to TRBJ2-1, with a weak D call TRBD2 (5 bases). CDR3 size: 12 residues. Trimming shortened V by 0 bases and J by 9 bases, and 7 bases separated the two germline ends. Per germline, CDR1 SGHRS and CDR2 YFSETQ.

The chain links TRBV27 to TRBJ1-1; tentative D call: TRBD1 (5 bases). V gave up 2 bases and J gave up 0 bases, with 13 bases separating them. The CDR3 is 16 residues long. Per the germline V gene, CDR1 is MNHEY and CDR2 is SMNVEV (reference sequence). The CDR3 bases are TGTGCCAGCAGTTTAGGGGGATGGGGAATGAACACTGAAGCTTTCTTT. As protein: CASSLGGWGMNTEAFF.

J is TRBJ1-2 and V is TRBV5-1; D remains ambiguous. The CDR3 contains 14 residues. V was shortened by 0 bases and J by 6 bases, with 12 bases between the two germline ends. Germline CDR1 is SGHRS and CDR2 is YFSETQ. The CDR3 spells CASSLELLEHGYTF. The CDR3, as DNA: TGCGCCAGCAGCTTGGAATTACTCGAACATGGCTACACCTTC.

V usage is TRBV7-8 and J usage is TRBJ1-1, with D hard to call. The germline V and J ends were trimmed by 3 bases and 5 bases, with 10 bases remaining between them. This CDR3 region has 13 residues. Germline CDR1 SGHVS, CDR2 FQNEAQ. CDR3 DNA sequence: TGTGCCAGCAGCTTTGGCAGTTGGACTGAAGCTTTCTTT. This codes for CASSFGSWTEAFF.

A remark on this clone: Different DNA sequences within this sample yield the same CDR3. V usage is TRBV5-4 and J usage is TRBJ2-7, with a tentative D call TRBD2 (5 bases). Between the trimmed V and J ends, which lost 2 bases and 6 bases, there was a span of 9 bases. This CDR3 comprises 12 residues. Per the germline V gene, CDR1 is SGHNT and CDR2 is YYREEE (reference sequence). The CDR3 loop is CASSLEGAEQYF. The CDR3 coding sequence is TGTGCCAGCAGCTTAGAGGGAGCCGAGCAGTACTTC.

Only one count was recorded for this clone. The J gene is TRBJ2-3, the V gene TRBV6-1, with TRBD1 identical over 7 bases. Germline-derived CDR1 and CDR2 are MNHNS and SASEGT. After removal of 5 bases from V and 1 base from J, the junction contained 3 bases not matched to a gene. The CDR3 has 14 residues. Written as DNA, the CDR3 is TGTGCCAGCAGTTCCACAGGGGGCACAGATACGCAGTATTTT. This sequence encodes CASSSTGGTDTQYF.

J is TRBJ1-5 and V is TRBV28; no reliable D call. Germline V gives CDR1 MDHEN, CDR2 SYDVKM. V lost 6 bases, J lost 0 bases, and 15 bases lay in between. The CDR3 is 16 residues long. CDR3 in amino acids: CASSSKSTFSNQPQHF. In DNA, the CDR3 is TGTGCCAGCAGCTCCAAAAGCACATTTAGCAATCAGCCCCAGCATTTT. Combining the CDR3 with reference TRBV28 and TRBJ1-5 gives the whole variable domain DVKVTQSSRYLVKRTGEKVFLECVQDMDHENMFWYRQDPGLGLRLIYFSYDVKMKEKGDIPEGYSVSREKKERFSLILESASTNQTSMYLCASSSKSTFSNQPQHFGDGTRLSIL.

This chain links TRBV2 with TRBJ1-5, with 9 bases identical to TRBD1. CDR1 is SNHLY, CDR2 FYNNEI, per germline. This CDR3 is built from 16 residues. Germline trimming cut 4 bases from V and 5 bases from J; bases unmatched to any gene: 9. The CDR3 region is CASSVRTGEEDQPQHF. The CDR3 region has the DNA TGTGCCAGCAGTGTACGGACAGGGGAGGAGGATCAGCCCCAGCATTTT.

For this clone: The same CDR3 arises from other DNA sequences in this sample as well. The rearrangement uses TRBV28 and TRBJ2-1, with unresolved D. Trimming removed 4 bases at V and 6 bases at J, with 1 base between. The CDR3 runs to 10 residues. Per germline, CDR1 MDHEN and CDR2 SYDVKM. The CDR3 protein is CASSSNEQFF. The DNA of the CDR3 is TGTGCCAGCAGTTCCAATGAGCAGTTCTTC.

V and J are TRBV7-6 and TRBJ2-2; 12 nucleotides match TRBD2. The CDR3 runs 18 residues. Germline V gene data show CDR1 as SGHVS and CDR2 as FNYEAQ. The V gene end was trimmed by 1 base and the J gene end by 1 base; junction bases not matched to a gene: 4. Written as DNA, the CDR3 is TGTGCCAGCAGCTTAGGTACTAGCGGGGGGCTGAACACCGGGGAGCTGTTTTTT. Amino acid sequence: CASSLGTSGGLNTGELFF.

CDR3 region: CASSQRTGREYGYTF. In DNA form, the CDR3 reads TGCGCCAGCAGCCAACGGACAGGGCGGGAATATGGCTACACCTTC. The rearrangement joins TRBV4-1 to TRBJ1-2; the match to TRBD1 covers 8 bases. Germline loops: CDR1 MGHRA, CDR2 YSYEKL. The CDR3 totals 15 residues. The trim removed 2 bases at V and 5 bases at J, leaving 7 bases unmatched.

This sequence joins TRBV7-6 and TRBJ2-2; TRBD2 agrees at 12 bases. V lost 4 bases to trimming and J lost 1 base; unmatched junction nucleotides: 10. Per germline, CDR1 SGHVS and CDR2 FNYEAQ. CDR3 length equals 19 residues. DNA of the CDR3: TGTGCCAGCAGCTCCCCGACTAGCGGGAGTTCCCTGAACACCGGGGAGCTGTTTTTT. It encodes CASSSPTSGSSLNTGELFF.

This clone has more than one count but fewer than ten. This chain connects TRBV7-9 to TRBJ1-2; perhaps TRBD1 as D (5 bases). Trimming pared 8 bases from V and 3 bases from J, leaving 19 bases between. The CDR3 length is 15 residues. Germline V gene sequence: CDR1 SEHNR, CDR2 FQNEAQ (reference sequence). The CDR3 DNA reads TGTGCCAGCGTCGCCTGGGGCGGGGTTGACTATGGCTACACCTTC. It encodes CASVAWGGVDYGYTF.

The V gene is TRBV27, the J gene TRBJ2-2; 10 bases match TRBD2. There are 16 residues in the CDR3. The germline V gene encodes CDR1 MNHEY and CDR2 SMNVEV (reference sequence). The trim removed 5 bases at V and 6 bases at J, leaving 9 bases unmatched. This CDR3 is CASSLGLAEGPGELFF. The CDR3 DNA follows: TGTGCCAGCAGTCTAGGACTAGCGGAGGGACCCGGGGAGCTGTTTTTT.

The count of this clone is one. The chain links TRBV9 to TRBJ1-1; 9 bases map to TRBD1. Trimming took 5 bases from V and 0 from J; bases not matched to a gene: 8. The germline V gene has CDR1 SGDLS and CDR2 YYNGEE. CDR3 length: 16 amino acids. The chain's CDR3 is CASSVEGQGVNTEAFF. CDR3 bases: TGTGCCAGCAGTGTTGAGGGACAGGGAGTGAACACTGAAGCTTTCTTT. The full variable domain, its missing parts supplied by reference TRBV9 and TRBJ1-1, is DSGVTQTPKHLITATGQRVTLRCSPRSGDLSVYWYQQSLDQGLQFLIQYYNGEERAKGNILERFSAQQFPDLHSELNLSSLELGDSALYFCASSVEGQGVNTEAFFGQGTRLTVV.

The chain uses TRBV27 and TRBJ2-3; D unclear. Trimming shortened V by 6 bases and J by 1 base, and 20 bases separated the two germline ends. Per germline, CDR1 MNHEY and CDR2 SMNVEV (reference sequence). This CDR3 is 17 amino acids long. CDR3 DNA sequence: TGTGCCAGCAGCCCCTGGGAAGGGATTACTGGCACAGATACGCAGTATTTT. The encoded protein is CASSPWEGITGTDTQYF.

The CDR3 region is CASSRAVQETQYF. The DNA for the CDR3 is TGTGCCAGCAGCCGGGCAGTACAAGAGACCCAGTACTTC. The chain is built from TRBV7-9 and TRBJ2-5; D is undetermined. CDR1 SEHNR and CDR2 FQNEAQ come from the germline V gene (reference sequence). V shed 5 bases and J shed 2 bases, with 9 bases lying between them. The CDR3 covers 13 residues.

Remarks on this clone: The sample contains more than one DNA sequence encoding this CDR3. The chain uses TRBV27 and TRBJ2-1; 11 nucleotides agree with TRBD1. CDR1 MNHEY and CDR2 SMNVEV come from the germline V gene (reference sequence). The CDR3 sequence is 15 residues long. J gave up 6 bases and V 2 bases, and 3 bases lay outside the gene matches. The CDR3 is CASSLGTGGGNEQFF. The CDR3 DNA follows: TGTGCCAGCAGTTTAGGGACAGGGGGAGGCAATGAGCAGTTCTTC.

This clone was counted once. The chain combines TRBV27 with TRBJ2-2; D not resolved. V was cut by 3 bases and J by 4 bases, with 12 bases left in between. Germline V gives CDR1 MNHEY, CDR2 SMNVEV (reference sequence). The CDR3 has 15 residues. DNA of the CDR3: TGTGCCAGCAGTTTTCAAAGGTTTAGCACCGGGGAGCTGTTTTTT. Amino acid sequence: CASSFQRFSTGELFF.

The chain uses TRBV6-5 and TRBJ2-3; no clear D gene. V lost 0 bases, J lost 3 bases, and 13 bases lay in between. The V gene's germline CDR1 is MNHEY and CDR2 SVGAGI. The CDR3 sequence is 16 residues long. CDR3 region: CASSYSSTSFTDTQYF. CDR3 DNA sequence: TGTGCCAGCAGTTACTCGTCAACATCTTTTACAGATACGCAGTATTTT.

The chain is built from TRBV9 and TRBJ2-7; either TRBD1 or TRBD2 may fit D (6 bases each). The germline V gene has CDR1 SGDLS and CDR2 YYNGEE. Trimming removed 0 bases from V and 6 bases from J, with 16 bases in between. The CDR3 is 15 amino acids. For the CDR3, the DNA is TGTGCCAGCAGCGTAGAGGGGGGTTCCCTGAGCGAGCAGTACTTC. Translated, it gives CASSVEGGSLSEQYF.